The 24 T cell receptor beta chains below all came from one sample that was sequenced in a study of radiotherapy plus CTLA-4 blockade in lung cancer. Clones were sequenced by immunoSEQ multiplex PCR, and TCRdb holds only the in-frame ones, with some missing. The sample comprises about 24,000 clones, about 71% of which are singletons, and around 3.1% rests with the top ten. The sequencing used peripheral blood, collected from a patient treated with radiotherapy plus ipilimumab. These receptors were taken from a human donor with non-small cell lung cancer whose response to radiotherapy plus ipilimumab could not be evaluated.

The rearrangement links TRBV19 to TRBJ2-2; 8 bases map to TRBD2. Germline V CDR1 and CDR2: LNHDA, SQIVND (reference sequence). The CDR3 is 14 residues long. Trimming took 6 bases from V and 1 from J; bases not matched to a gene: 1. CDR3 bases: TGTGCCAGTAGCACTAGCGGGAACACCGGGGAGCTGTTTTTT. This encodes CASSTSGNTGELFF.

This chain connects TRBV6-5 to TRBJ2-7, with 8 bases matching TRBD1. Trimming took 6 bases from V and 6 from J; bases not matched to a gene: 7. The V gene's germline CDR1 is MNHEY and CDR2 SVGAGI. CDR3 size: 13 residues. The CDR3 DNA is TGTGCCAGCAGACGGGACAGGTTGGGCGAGCAGTACTTC. This encodes CASRRDRLGEQYF.

The chain employs TRBV27 and TRBJ1-6, with D unclear. The germline V and J ends were trimmed by 2 bases and 0 bases, with 8 bases remaining between them. The CDR3 runs 16 residues. CDR1 MNHEY and CDR2 SMNVEV come from the germline V gene (reference sequence). The CDR3 bases are TGTGCCAGCAGTTTAGGGTGGAGCTCCTATAATTCACCCCTCCACTTT. It codes for CASSLGWSSYNSPLHF.

CDR3 loop: CSAGRELHYTF. Written as DNA, the CDR3 is TGCAGTGCTGGGCGGGAGCTGCACTACACCTTC. The chain links TRBV20-1 to TRBJ1-2; unclear D gene. This CDR3 comprises 11 residues. Trimming removed 5 bases from V and 10 bases from J, with 14 bases in between. Germline CDR1 DFQATT, CDR2 SNEGSKA (reference sequence).

The chain recombines TRBV6-5 with TRBJ2-7; 9 bases map to TRBD2. This CDR3 comprises 15 residues. From germline, CDR1 is MNHEY and CDR2 SVGAGI. V shed 6 bases, J shed 5 bases, and the junction held 11 bases outside the gene matches. CDR3 coding DNA: TGTGCCAGCAGACCTGTAGCGGGAGAGAACCACGAGCAGTACTTC. As protein: CASRPVAGENHEQYF.

The chain is built from TRBV5-6 and TRBJ2-4, with 7 bases matching TRBD1. The CDR3 has 15 residues. Looked up from germline, CDR1 is SGHDT and CDR2 is YYEEEE. V gave up 4 bases and J gave up 1 base; unmatched junction bases: 5. The CDR3 region has the DNA TGTGCCAGCAGCACTCTACAGGGGGCCAAAAACATTCAGTACTTC. Residues: CASSTLQGAKNIQYF.

The rearrangement uses TRBV5-1 and TRBJ2-5, with 11 bases lining up with TRBD1. The assigned J gene may be wrong: the sequence end matches TRBJ2-7 better. CDR1 and CDR2 from the germline V gene are SGHRS and YFSETQ. This CDR3 spans 16 amino acids. In DNA, the CDR3 is TGCGCCAGCAGCTTAAAACCGGGACAGGGGGACTACGAGCAGTACTTC. Translating gives CASSLKPGQGDYEQYF.

This chain links TRBV5-1 with TRBJ1-1, with D unresolved. The V gene lost 4 bases and the J gene lost 2 bases, with 18 bases spanning the gap. Germline CDR1 reads SGHRS; CDR2 reads YFSETQ. This CDR3 has 16 amino acids. The CDR3 nucleotides are TGCGCCAGCAGCCCGCAACCGGGTCGAGGTAACACTGAAGCTTTCTTT. Its protein product is CASSPQPGRGNTEAFF.

The rearrangement links TRBV6-5 to TRBJ2-7, with TRBD2 as a possible D gene (5 bases). Between the trimmed V and J ends, which lost 4 bases and 5 bases, there was a span of 15 bases. This CDR3 has 14 residues. CDR1 is MNHEY and CDR2 is SVGAGI in the germline V gene. The CDR3 here is CASSSADVGDEQYF. The CDR3 DNA reads as TGTGCCAGCAGTTCAGCGGACGTCGGGGACGAGCAGTACTTC.

The chain has TRBV15 and TRBJ2-1, with 12 bases identical to TRBD2. CDR3 length: 15 residues. The germline CDR1 and CDR2 sequences are LNHNV and YYDKDF (reference sequence). The V and J ends lost 1 base and 8 bases, in that order; junction bases with no gene match: 3. The CDR3 loop is CATSRGLAGVDEQFF. The CDR3 coding sequence is TGTGCCACCAGCAGAGGACTAGCGGGAGTGGATGAGCAGTTCTTC.

The chain is built from TRBV6-5 and TRBJ2-2; D is ambiguous. The CDR3 is 14 amino acids. CDR1 and CDR2 from the germline V gene are MNHEY and SVGAGI. Trimming removed 1 base at V and 3 bases at J, with 6 bases between. CDR3 DNA sequence: TGTGCCAGCAGTTACTACCCAGACACCGGGGAGCTGTTTTTT. Its protein product is CASSYYPDTGELFF.

This chain joins TRBV28 and TRBJ1-5, with 8 bases that match TRBD1. This CDR3 region has 17 residues. V shed 3 bases and J 4 bases; nucleotides not matched to a gene: 11. Germline CDR1 is MDHEN and CDR2 is SYDVKM. Written as DNA, the CDR3 is TGTGCCAGCAGTTTGTATTCCCAGGGGGCGAAAAATCAGCCCCAGCATTTT. Its protein is CASSLYSQGAKNQPQHF.

The chain employs TRBV19 and TRBJ2-7; 7 bases agree with TRBD1. The length of the CDR3 is 19 residues. Germline values: CDR1 LNHDA, CDR2 SQIVND (reference sequence). J was trimmed by 4 bases and V by 0 bases; bases with no gene match: 18. CDR3 nucleotides: TGTGCCAGTAGTATAGACCGACAGGGAAATCCTCTCCGGGTGTACGAGCAGTACTTC. It codes for CASSIDRQGNPLRVYEQYF.

The chain combines TRBV2 with TRBJ1-5, with 7 bases lining up with TRBD1. V was pared by 6 bases and J by 5 bases, with 10 bases of the junction left unmatched. Germline V CDR1 and CDR2: SNHLY, FYNNEI. The CDR3 is made up of 15 amino acids. The CDR3 here is CASRNTGASYQPQHF. CDR3 in DNA: TGTGCCAGCAGGAACACAGGGGCGTCTTATCAGCCCCAGCATTTT.

The table lists this clone with a few counts. The chain recombines TRBV4-1 with TRBJ2-7, with 7 bases that match TRBD1. V lost 3 bases to trimming and J lost 3 bases; unmatched junction nucleotides: 14. The CDR3 runs to 17 residues. Germline V lookup: CDR1 MGHRA, CDR2 YSYEKL. The CDR3 spells CASSQVPPGQPLYEQYF. The CDR3 DNA sequence: TGCGCCAGCAGCCAGGTTCCCCCGGGACAGCCCCTCTACGAGCAGTACTTC.

The gene calls are TRBV7-2 and TRBJ2-1; 8 nucleotides align to TRBD1. There are 15 residues in the CDR3. The ends lost 3 bases at V and 6 bases at J; junction bases unmatched: 7. Germline V gene sequence: CDR1 SGHTA, CDR2 FQGNSA. Written as DNA, the CDR3 is TGTGCCAGCAGCTTGAGACAGGGGCCTCGCAATGAGCAGTTCTTC. This sequence encodes CASSLRQGPRNEQFF.

The V call is TRBV29-1, the J call TRBJ1-2; D might be TRBD1 (5 bases). The CDR3 is 14 amino acids. The V end was cut by 3 bases, the J end by 6 bases, with 17 bases between. Germline CDR1 is SQVTM and CDR2 is ANQGSEA. In DNA, the CDR3 is TGCAGCGTTGAGCCCCTATGGGGGGGTAATGGCTACACCTTC. Translated, it gives CSVEPLWGGNGYTF.

This CDR3 reads CSAIEREALGEQYF. The CDR3 DNA sequence: TGCAGCGCCATCGAGCGGGAGGCCCTTGGCGAGCAGTACTTC. V gene TRBV29-1 combines with J gene TRBJ2-7, with 9 bases identical to TRBD2. This CDR3 has 14 residues. The ends lost 7 bases at V and 6 bases at J; junction bases unmatched: 13. Germline assignment: CDR1 SQVTM and CDR2 ANQGSEA.

This clone was observed a few times. The rearrangement uses TRBV30 and TRBJ1-1; 8 nucleotides line up with TRBD1. The V segment lost 2 bases and the J segment 1 base; nucleotides outside the gene matches: 12. Germline V gene sequence: CDR1 GTSNPN, CDR2 SVGIG (reference sequence). The CDR3 extends over 17 amino acids. Here the CDR3 DNA reads TGTGCCTGGAGTCCCCGGGACAGGTACATGAAGAACACTGAAGCTTTCTTT. The encoded protein is CAWSPRDRYMKNTEAFF.

The chain has TRBV10-1 and TRBJ2-2; D possibly corresponds to TRBD1 (6 bases). Trimming removed 5 bases at V and 5 bases at J, with 15 bases between. This CDR3 contains 15 residues. Germline lookup yields CDR1 WNHNN and CDR2 SYGVQD (reference sequence). The CDR3 sequence: CASSSQGLQTGELFF. In nucleotides, the CDR3 is TGCGCCAGCAGTTCGCAGGGGTTACAAACCGGGGAGCTGTTTTTT.

This chain joins TRBV5-1 and TRBJ2-1; 11 positions match TRBD2. After removal of 1 base from V and 4 bases from J, the junction contained 4 bases not matched to a gene. The CDR3 extends over 16 amino acids. The germline V gene has CDR1 SGHRS and CDR2 YFSETQ. The CDR3 DNA sequence: TGCGCCAGCAGCTTGTTAGCGGGAGGGCAATACAATGAGCAGTTCTTC. Its translation: CASSLLAGGQYNEQFF. The entire variable domain, with the rest obtained from reference TRBV5-1 and TRBJ2-1, is as follows: KAGVTQTPRYLIKTRGQQVTLSCSPISGHRSVSWYQQTPGQGLQFLFEYFSETQRNKGNFPGRFSGRQFSNSRSEMNVSTLELGDSALYLCASSLLAGGQYNEQFFGPGTRLTVL.

The chain links TRBV7-2 to TRBJ1-1, with 10 bases that match TRBD1. This CDR3 spans 15 amino acids. Germline-derived CDR1 and CDR2 are SGHTA and FQGNSA. J was trimmed by 3 bases and V by 4 bases; bases with no gene match: 5. CDR3 DNA: TGTGCCAGCAGCTGGGGACAGGGGATCTACACTGAAGCTTTCTTT. It translates to CASSWGQGIYTEAFF.

This clone was recorded a few times. Other DNA sequences in this specimen translate into the identical CDR3. CDR3 region: CATLAGDPYEQYF. The CDR3 nucleotides read TGTGCCACCTTAGCGGGAGATCCCTACGAGCAGTACTTC. The gene calls are TRBV28 and TRBJ2-7, with 9 bases that match TRBD2. After removal of 10 bases from V and 2 bases from J, the junction contained 6 bases not matched to a gene. The CDR3 consists of 13 residues. CDR1 is MDHEN, CDR2 SYDVKM, per germline.

The V gene is TRBV5-1, the J gene TRBJ1-1; TRBD1 aligns across 7 bases. With V trimmed by 3 bases and J by 1 base, 3 bases remained unmatched. The germline CDR1 and CDR2 sequences are SGHRS and YFSETQ. This CDR3 is built from 14 residues. The CDR3 nucleotides are TGCGCCAGCAGCTCGGGACAGCAGAACACTGAAGCTTTCTTT. This codes for CASSSGQQNTEAFF.